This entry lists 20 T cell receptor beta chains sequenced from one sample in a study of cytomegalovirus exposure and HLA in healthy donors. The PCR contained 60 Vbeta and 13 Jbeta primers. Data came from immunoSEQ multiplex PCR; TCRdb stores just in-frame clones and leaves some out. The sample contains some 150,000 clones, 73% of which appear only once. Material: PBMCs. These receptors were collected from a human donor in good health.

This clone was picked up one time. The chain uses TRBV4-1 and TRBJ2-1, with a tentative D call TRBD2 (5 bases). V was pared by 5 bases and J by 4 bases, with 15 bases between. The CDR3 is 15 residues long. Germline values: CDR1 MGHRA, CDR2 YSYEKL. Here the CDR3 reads CASSNRDVAYNEQFF. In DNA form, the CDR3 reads TGCGCCAGCAGCAACCGAGACGTAGCGTACAATGAGCAGTTCTTC.

The CDR3 here is CSVEDRGGGTDTQYF. The CDR3 DNA follows: TGCAGCGTTGAAGATCGAGGGGGGGGCACAGATACGCAGTATTTT. The J gene is TRBJ2-3, the V gene TRBV29-1; D may be TRBD2 (7 bases). This CDR3 has 15 amino acids. Looked up from germline, CDR1 is SQVTM and CDR2 is ANQGSEA. Trimming stripped 0 bases from V and 1 base from J, with 11 bases between.

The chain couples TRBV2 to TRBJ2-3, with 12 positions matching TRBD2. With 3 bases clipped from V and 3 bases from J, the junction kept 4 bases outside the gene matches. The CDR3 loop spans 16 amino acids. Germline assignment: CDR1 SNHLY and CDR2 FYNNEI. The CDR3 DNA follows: TGTGCCAGCAGTGAGTGGACTAGCGGGATGACAGATACGCAGTATTTT. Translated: CASSEWTSGMTDTQYF.

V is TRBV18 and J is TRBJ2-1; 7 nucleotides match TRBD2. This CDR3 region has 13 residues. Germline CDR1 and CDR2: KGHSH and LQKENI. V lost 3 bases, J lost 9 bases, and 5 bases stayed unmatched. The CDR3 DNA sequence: TGTGCCAGCTCACCGCGGACTAGGACTGAGCAGTTCTTC. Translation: CASSPRTRTEQFF.

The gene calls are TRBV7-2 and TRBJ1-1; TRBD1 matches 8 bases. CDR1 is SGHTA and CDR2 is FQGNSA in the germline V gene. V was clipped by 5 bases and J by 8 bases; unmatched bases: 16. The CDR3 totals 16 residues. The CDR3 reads CASSLLRTGLASEAFF. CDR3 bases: TGTGCCAGCAGCCTCCTTAGGACAGGGCTTGCCTCGGAAGCTTTCTTT.

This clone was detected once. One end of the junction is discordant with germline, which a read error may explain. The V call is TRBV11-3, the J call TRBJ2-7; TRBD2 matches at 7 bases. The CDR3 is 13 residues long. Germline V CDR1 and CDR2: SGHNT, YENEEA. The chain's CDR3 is CTSSLNLGGISYF. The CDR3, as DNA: TGTACCAGCAGCTTAAACTTGGGAGGGATCTCGTACTTC.

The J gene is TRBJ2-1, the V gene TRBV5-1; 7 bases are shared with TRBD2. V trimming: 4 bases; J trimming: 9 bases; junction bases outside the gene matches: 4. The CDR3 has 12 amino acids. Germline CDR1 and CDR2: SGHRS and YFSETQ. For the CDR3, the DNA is TGCGCCAGCAGCCCCACTAGCGTTGAGCAGTTCTTC. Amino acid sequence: CASSPTSVEQFF.

The CDR3 loop is CASSEPGHPSSYNEQFF. DNA for the CDR3: TGTGCCAGCAGTGAGCCGGGACACCCTAGCTCCTACAATGAGCAGTTCTTC. The chain combines TRBV25-1 with TRBJ2-1; TRBD1 might be the D (6 bases). Germline values: CDR1 MGHDK, CDR2 SYGVNS. The CDR3 totals 17 residues. V was cut by 3 bases and J by 0 bases, with 15 bases left in between.

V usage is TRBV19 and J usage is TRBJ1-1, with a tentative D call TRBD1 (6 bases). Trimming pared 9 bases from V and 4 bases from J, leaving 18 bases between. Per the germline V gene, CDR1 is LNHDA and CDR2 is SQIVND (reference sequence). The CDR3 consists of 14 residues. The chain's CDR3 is CASQVEGGSTEAFF. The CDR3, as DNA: TGTGCCAGCCAAGTCGAGGGGGGGAGCACTGAAGCTTTCTTT. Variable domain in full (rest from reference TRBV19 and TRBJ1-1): DGGITQSPKYLFRKEGQNVTLSCEQNLNHDAMYWYRQDPGQGLRLIYYSQIVNDFQKGDIAEGYSVSREKKESFPLTVTSAQKNPTAFYLCASQVEGGSTEAFFGQGTRLTVV.

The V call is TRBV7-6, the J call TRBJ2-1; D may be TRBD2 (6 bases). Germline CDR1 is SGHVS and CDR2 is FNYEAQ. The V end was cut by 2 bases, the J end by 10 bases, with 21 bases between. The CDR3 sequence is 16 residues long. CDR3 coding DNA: TGTGCCAGCAGCTTATATGGCAGGGATCCCGCGGGGGAGCAGTTCTTC. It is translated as CASSLYGRDPAGEQFF.

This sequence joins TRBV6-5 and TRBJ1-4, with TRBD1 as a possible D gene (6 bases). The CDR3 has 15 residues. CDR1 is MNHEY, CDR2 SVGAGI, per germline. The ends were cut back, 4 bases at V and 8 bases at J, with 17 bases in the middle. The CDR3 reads CASSFRWGREEKLFF. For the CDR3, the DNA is TGTGCCAGCAGTTTCCGTTGGGGGCGCGAAGAAAAACTGTTTTTT.

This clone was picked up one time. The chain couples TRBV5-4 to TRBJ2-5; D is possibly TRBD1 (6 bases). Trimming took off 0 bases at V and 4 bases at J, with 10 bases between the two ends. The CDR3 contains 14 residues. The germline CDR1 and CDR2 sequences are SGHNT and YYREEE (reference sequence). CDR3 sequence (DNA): TGTGCCAGCAGCTTGGAAAGGGGGAGAGAGACCCAGTACTTC. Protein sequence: CASSLERGRETQYF.

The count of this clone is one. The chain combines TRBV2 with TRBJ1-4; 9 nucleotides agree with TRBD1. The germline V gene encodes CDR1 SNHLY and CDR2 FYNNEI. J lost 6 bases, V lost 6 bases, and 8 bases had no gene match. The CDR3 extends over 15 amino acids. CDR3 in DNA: TGTGCCAGCAGAGACTCGGGACAGGGTGATGAAAAACTGTTTTTT. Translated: CASRDSGQGDEKLFF.

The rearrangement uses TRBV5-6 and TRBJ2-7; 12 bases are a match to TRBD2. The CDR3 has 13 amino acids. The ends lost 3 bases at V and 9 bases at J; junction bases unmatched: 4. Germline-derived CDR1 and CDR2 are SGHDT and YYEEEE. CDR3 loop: CASSSTSGSVQYF. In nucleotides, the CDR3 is TGTGCCAGCAGCTCGACTAGCGGGAGCGTGCAGTACTTC.

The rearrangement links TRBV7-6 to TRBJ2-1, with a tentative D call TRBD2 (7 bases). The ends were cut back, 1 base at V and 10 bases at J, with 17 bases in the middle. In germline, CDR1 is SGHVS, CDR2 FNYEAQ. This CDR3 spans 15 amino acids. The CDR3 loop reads CASSLVRAGAKEQFF. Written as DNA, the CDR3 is TGTGCCAGCAGCTTAGTACGCGCGGGGGCCAAGGAGCAGTTCTTC.

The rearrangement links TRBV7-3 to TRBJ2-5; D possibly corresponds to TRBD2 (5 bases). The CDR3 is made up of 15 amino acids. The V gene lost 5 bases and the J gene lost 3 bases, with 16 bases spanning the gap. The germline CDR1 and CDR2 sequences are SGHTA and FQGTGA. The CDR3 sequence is CASSMGPEEEETQYF. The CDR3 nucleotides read TGTGCCAGCAGCATGGGCCCCGAGGAGGAAGAGACCCAGTACTTC.

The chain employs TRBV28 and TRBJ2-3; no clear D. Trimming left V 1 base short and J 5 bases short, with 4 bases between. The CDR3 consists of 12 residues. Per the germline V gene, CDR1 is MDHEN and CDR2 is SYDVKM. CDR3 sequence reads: CASSLSLDTQYF. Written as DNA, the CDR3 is TGTGCCAGCAGTTTATCTTTAGATACGCAGTATTTT.

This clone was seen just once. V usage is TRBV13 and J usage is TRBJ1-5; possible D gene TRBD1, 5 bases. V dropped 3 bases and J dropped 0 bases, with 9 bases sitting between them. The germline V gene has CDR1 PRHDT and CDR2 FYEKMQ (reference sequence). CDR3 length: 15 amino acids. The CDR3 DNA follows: TGTGCCAGCAGCTTCTCAGGGATTAGCAATCAGCCCCAGCATTTT. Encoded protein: CASSFSGISNQPQHF.

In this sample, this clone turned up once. The CDR3 protein is CASSQGNRDPGNTIYF. As DNA, the CDR3 is TGCGCCAGCAGCCAAGGGAACAGGGACCCTGGAAACACCATATATTTT. The chain carries TRBV4-1 and TRBJ1-3, with D maybe TRBD1 (6 bases). CDR3 length: 16 amino acids. The V gene lost 1 base and the J gene lost 2 bases, with 12 bases spanning the gap. Germline V lookup: CDR1 MGHRA, CDR2 YSYEKL.

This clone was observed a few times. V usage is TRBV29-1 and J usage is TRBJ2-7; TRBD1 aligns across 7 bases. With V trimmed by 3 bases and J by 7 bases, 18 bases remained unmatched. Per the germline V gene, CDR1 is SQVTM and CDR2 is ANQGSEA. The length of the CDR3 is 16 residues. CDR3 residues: CSVETNLGTEIREQYF. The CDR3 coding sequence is TGCAGCGTTGAGACCAACCTAGGGACAGAAATACGGGAGCAGTACTTC.